The 15 T cell receptor beta chains given below trace back to one sample, sequenced in a study of blood T cell repertoires in COVID-19. TCRdb keeps only in-frame clones here, not all; method: immunoSEQ multiplex PCR. The repertoire has 200,000 to 300,000 clones, roughly four fifths of them found once; the top ten carry roughly 4%. Sequenced material: peripheral blood. The receptors were sampled from a man aged 50 to 59 with acute or convalescent COVID-19.

The chain has TRBV30 and TRBJ1-5; D call uncertain. Germline V lookup: CDR1 GTSNPN, CDR2 SVGIG (reference sequence). The CDR3 is 13 amino acids. Trimming took off 0 bases at V and 9 bases at J, with 12 bases between the two ends. CDR3 nucleotide sequence: TGTGCCTGGAGTGTACGCCAGGTCGGGCCCCAGCATTTT. It translates to CAWSVRQVGPQHF.

The chain recombines TRBV14 with TRBJ1-3; D might be TRBD1 (6 bases). Trimming removed 1 base at V and 4 bases at J, with 11 bases between. Germline V gene lookup returns CDR1 SGHDN and CDR2 FVKESK. CDR3 length equals 15 residues. The CDR3 loop is CASSQVRGGGNTIYF. The CDR3 nucleotides are TGTGCCAGCAGCCAAGTGCGAGGGGGAGGAAACACCATATATTTT.

The V and J genes are TRBV3-1 (or the pseudogene TRBV3-2) and TRBJ1-5, with D unclear. The V end lost 4 bases, the J end lost 2 bases, and 9 bases lay between the germline ends. This CDR3 contains 14 residues. In germline, CDR1 is LGHDT, CDR2 YNNKEL (reference sequence). Here the CDR3 reads CASSRSSGNQPQHF. The DNA of the CDR3 is TGTGCCAGCAGCCGCTCCTCAGGCAATCAGCCCCAGCATTTT.

The V and J genes are TRBV2 and TRBJ1-2; tentatively, D is TRBD1 (6 bases). Germline-derived CDR1 and CDR2 are SNHLY and FYNNEI. The CDR3 runs to 16 residues. Trimming took off 6 bases at V and 4 bases at J, with 21 bases between the two ends. CDR3 coding DNA: TGTGCCAGCAGCTCACTGCGACTGGCACAGGGCTATGGCTACACCTTC. Translation: CASSSLRLAQGYGYTF.

The V call is TRBV7-3, the J call TRBJ2-3, with 9 bases aligning to TRBD2. The ends lost 5 bases at V and 0 bases at J; junction bases unmatched: 3. The CDR3 sequence is 15 residues long. Germline CDR1 SGHTA, CDR2 FQGTGA. The CDR3 coding sequence is TGTGCCAGCAGCCGAACTAGCGGGAGCACAGATACGCAGTATTTT. Protein sequence: CASSRTSGSTDTQYF.

This chain connects TRBV12-5 to TRBJ1-1, with D maybe TRBD1 (6 bases). CDR3 length: 14 amino acids. Germline V CDR1 and CDR2: LGHNT, FRNRAP. V was clipped by 1 base and J by 4 bases, with 10 bases between them. CDR3 residues: CASGLAKGGTEAFF. CDR3 nucleotides: TGTGCTAGTGGTTTGGCAAAAGGGGGCACTGAAGCTTTCTTT.

J is TRBJ1-2 and V is TRBV9, with D possibly matching TRBD1 (5 bases). The CDR3 runs 15 residues. The germline CDR1 and CDR2 sequences are SGDLS and YYNGEE. The germline V and J ends were trimmed by 0 bases and 6 bases, with 15 bases remaining between them. CDR3 region: CASSVALAGYNGYTF. The CDR3 nucleotides are TGTGCCAGCAGCGTAGCTTTGGCAGGGTACAATGGCTACACCTTC.

The rearrangement uses TRBV13 and TRBJ2-7, with a possible D match to TRBD1 (5 bases). V shed 8 bases and J shed 2 bases, with 13 bases lying between them. Per the germline V gene, CDR1 is PRHDT and CDR2 is FYEKMQ (reference sequence). CDR3 length equals 13 residues. CDR3 bases: TGTGCCAGCTCCCCGAGACAGACCTACGAGCAGTACTTC. The encoded protein is CASSPRQTYEQYF.

This sequence joins TRBV5-1 and TRBJ1-6; D not certain. The CDR3 extends over 13 amino acids. Per germline, CDR1 SGHRS and CDR2 YFSETQ. The ends were cut back, 1 base at V and 7 bases at J, with 6 bases in the middle. CDR3 amino acids: CASSLSENSPLHF. CDR3 coding DNA: TGCGCCAGCAGCTTGAGCGAAAATTCACCCCTCCACTTT.

This clone was counted only a few times. This rearrangement joins TRBV5-1 to TRBJ1-4; 8 bases fit TRBD1. The junction had 4 bases not matched to a gene; V was cut back by 4 bases and J by 8 bases. The CDR3 runs 13 residues. Germline-derived CDR1 and CDR2 are SGHRS and YFSETQ. DNA of the CDR3: TGCGCCAGCAGCGGGACAGGAACCGAAAAACTGTTTTTT. As protein: CASSGTGTEKLFF.

This chain joins TRBV7-9 and TRBJ2-7; TRBD1 aligns across 7 bases. With V trimmed by 7 bases and J by 1 base, 4 bases remained unmatched. Germline V gene sequence: CDR1 SEHNR, CDR2 FQNEAQ (reference sequence). The CDR3 spans 13 residues. For the CDR3, the DNA is TGTGCCAGCACCTTGACAGGGTCCTACGAGCAGTACTTC. Protein: CASTLTGSYEQYF.

V is TRBV5-5 and J is TRBJ1-4; D gene uncertain. The V gene's germline CDR1 is SGHKS and CDR2 YYEKEE (reference sequence). Trimming cost V 0 bases and J 6 bases, with 15 bases left between them. The CDR3 is made up of 16 amino acids. The CDR3: CASSLAHGEGDEKLFF. CDR3 coding DNA: TGTGCCAGCAGCTTGGCCCACGGGGAGGGCGATGAAAAACTGTTTTTT. Variable domain in full (rest from reference TRBV5-5 and TRBJ1-4): DAGVTQSPTHLIKTRGQQVTLRCSPISGHKSVSWYQQVLGQGPQFIFQYYEKEERGRGNFPDRFSARQFPNYSSELNVNALLLGDSALYLCASSLAHGEGDEKLFFGSGTQLSVL.

V usage is TRBV7-3 and J usage is TRBJ1-2, with a weak D call TRBD1 (5 bases). This CDR3 is 15 amino acids long. Germline V lookup: CDR1 SGHTA, CDR2 FQGTGA. V was shortened by 5 bases and J by 3 bases, with 16 bases between the two germline ends. The CDR3 sequence: CASSVAGLMDYGYTF. The CDR3 DNA reads as TGTGCCAGCAGCGTGGCAGGGTTGATGGACTATGGCTACACCTTC.

This chain links TRBV5-6 with TRBJ2-7; tentative D call: TRBD1 (5 bases). Trimming removed 2 bases at V and 9 bases at J, with 12 bases between. There are 12 residues in the CDR3. The V gene's germline CDR1 is SGHDT and CDR2 YYEEEE. The CDR3 sequence is CASSFIGQAQYF. CDR3 DNA sequence: TGTGCCAGCAGCTTCATCGGACAAGCGCAGTACTTC. Full variable domain (outside the CDR3, taken from reference TRBV5-6 and TRBJ2-7): DAGVTQSPTHLIKTRGQQVTLRCSPKSGHDTVSWYQQALGQGPQFIFQYYEEEERQRGNFPDRFSGHQFPNYSSELNVNALLLGDSALYLCASSFIGQAQYFGPGTRLTVT.

This clone was seen a few times. This rearrangement joins TRBV3-1 (or the pseudogene TRBV3-2) to TRBJ2-2, with D possibly being TRBD1 (5 bases). CDR1 LGHDT and CDR2 YNNKEL come from the germline V gene (reference sequence). Trimming pared 1 base from V and 3 bases from J, leaving 9 bases between. CDR3 length equals 15 residues. The CDR3 here is CASSQADRYTGELFF. CDR3 nucleotide sequence: TGTGCCAGCAGCCAAGCAGACAGATACACCGGGGAGCTGTTTTTT.